A single sample gave rise to the 12 T cell receptor beta chains below, sequenced in a study of low-dose radiotherapy and immunotherapy resistance in tumors. Primers targeting TRAV and TRBV primed first-strand cDNA, covering alpha and beta chains. It was with a constant-region primer and a V-primer adapter that TCRs were amplified over roughly 19 PCR cycles. TCRdb analysed the reads with MiXCR anew, one entry per CDR3 protein. The sample records about 13,000 distinct CDR3 sequences, approximately 61% being singletons. The receptor set was obtained from a human donor with advanced metastatic prostate, ovarian, gallbladder or colorectal cancer (not recorded which). This table probably holds off-target reads from a library built for another chain.

This clonotype was recorded only once. The chain combines TRBV18 with TRBJ2-7, with D unclear. Germline assignment: CDR1 KGHSH and CDR2 LQKENI. The V end was cut by 3 bases, the J end by 4 bases, with 7 bases between. The CDR3 is made up of 12 amino acids. DNA for the CDR3: TGTGCCAGCTCACCGGCCGCGTACGAGCAGTACTTC. Its translation: CASSPAAYEQYF.

V usage is TRBV28 and J usage is TRBJ2-2; TRBD2 matches 9 bases. V shed 8 bases and J 6 bases; nucleotides not matched to a gene: 10. Germline values: CDR1 MDHEN, CDR2 SYDVKM. CDR3 length: 15 amino acids. Here the CDR3 reads CASHSAGGLAGELFF. The CDR3 nucleotides are TGTGCCAGCCATTCTGCGGGGGGGCTAGCCGGGGAGCTGTTTTTT.

The V and J genes are TRBV3-1 and TRBJ1-2, with TRBD1 identical over 7 bases. V was clipped by 1 base and J by 7 bases; unmatched bases: 6. The CDR3 runs 14 residues. Germline lookup yields CDR1 LGHDT and CDR2 YNNKEL (reference sequence). The CDR3 loop is CASSQGRGGGGYTF. CDR3 bases: TGTGCCAGCAGCCAAGGTCGAGGGGGCGGTGGCTACACCTTC.

The chain joins TRBV24-1 to TRBJ2-3, with D perhaps matching TRBD2 (6 bases). The germline V gene encodes CDR1 KGHDR and CDR2 SFDVKD. Trimming left V 5 bases short and J 3 bases short, with 11 bases between. There are 14 residues in the CDR3. CDR3: CATSAPRGTDTQYF. In DNA form, the CDR3 reads TGTGCCACCAGTGCCCCCCGGGGGACAGATACGCAGTATTTT.

The V call is TRBV18, the J call TRBJ2-1, with 14 bases matching TRBD2. This CDR3 has 16 residues. With 4 bases clipped from V and 6 bases from J, the junction kept 5 bases outside the gene matches. Germline V CDR1 and CDR2: KGHSH, LQKENI. Written as DNA, the CDR3 is TGTGCCAGCTCACTTCCCGGGACTAGCGGGAGCAATGAGCAGTTCTTC. This sequence encodes CASSLPGTSGSNEQFF.

V and J are TRBV19 and TRBJ1-5, with D possibly TRBD1 on 6 matching bases. V dropped 6 bases and J dropped 6 bases, with 15 bases sitting between them. Looked up from germline, CDR1 is LNHDA and CDR2 is SQIVND (reference sequence). The CDR3 is 14 residues long. The CDR3, as DNA: TGTGCCAGTAGCAACCTGAGGGGGGCTCAGCCCCAGCATTTT. It codes for CASSNLRGAQPQHF.

The chain uses TRBV6-2 or TRBV6-3 and TRBJ2-3; D could derive from TRBD1 or TRBD2 (5 bases each). The CDR3 contains 17 residues. Per germline, CDR1 MNHEY and CDR2 SVGEGT. V lost 2 bases and J 4 bases, leaving 19 bases between the germline ends. The CDR3 DNA is TGTGCCAGCAGTTACGGGTCGGGACGCCGGTCCCCAGATACGCAGTATTTT. This encodes CASSYGSGRRSPDTQYF.

This clonotype was counted between two and nine times. The rearrangement joins TRBV15 to TRBJ2-1; 8 bases map to TRBD2. Per the germline V gene, CDR1 is LNHNV and CDR2 is YYDKDF (reference sequence). The CDR3 spans 15 residues. Trimming at V came to 4 bases and at J to 8 bases, leaving 10 bases not matched to a gene. The CDR3 coding sequence is TGTGCCACCAGCATCACCAGCGGGGGAAGCGATGAGCAGTTCTTC. Encoded protein: CATSITSGGSDEQFF.

This rearrangement joins TRBV14 to TRBJ2-1; 8 positions match TRBD2. V lost 4 bases and J lost 4; bases outside the gene matches: 18. The CDR3 totals 19 residues. Looked up from germline, CDR1 is SGHDN and CDR2 is FVKESK. DNA of the CDR3: TGTGCCAGCAGCCCCAGTCTGGGCCTAGCGGGCGCGGGGTACAATGAGCAGTTCTTC. Its translation is CASSPSLGLAGAGYNEQFF. Supplemented by reference TRBV14 and TRBJ2-1, the full variable domain reads EAGVTQFPSHSVIEKGQTVTLRCDPISGHDNLYWYRRVMGKEIKFLLHFVKESKQDESGMPNNRFLAERTGGTYSTLKVQPAELEDSGVYFCASSPSLGLAGAGYNEQFFGPGTRLTVL.

V gene TRBV29-1 combines with J gene TRBJ1-2; 8 nucleotides match TRBD1. V lost 6 bases, J lost 8 bases, and 8 bases stayed unmatched. Germline values: CDR1 SQVTM, CDR2 ANQGSEA. The CDR3 has 12 amino acids. The CDR3 loop reads CSVERTGLGYTF. For the CDR3, the DNA is TGCAGCGTCGAGAGGACAGGGTTAGGCTACACCTTC. The full variable domain, its missing parts supplied by reference TRBV29-1 and TRBJ1-2, is SAVISQKPSRDICQRGTSLTIQCQVDSQVTMMFWYRQQPGQSLTLIATANQGSEATYESGFVIDKFPISRPNLTFSTLTVSNMSPEDSSIYLCSVERTGLGYTFGSGTRLTVV.

This clonotype was detected once. The gene calls are TRBV7-2 and TRBJ2-7, with D hard to call. Trimming took off 5 bases at V and 0 bases at J, with 5 bases between the two ends. CDR1 is SGHTA and CDR2 is FQGNSA in the germline V gene. This CDR3 is built from 12 residues. The CDR3 protein is CASSPNSYEQYF. The CDR3 bases are TGTGCCAGCAGCCCCAACTCCTACGAGCAGTACTTC.

The J gene is TRBJ2-5, the V gene TRBV4-2, with 8 bases lining up with TRBD2. This CDR3 spans 16 amino acids. J lost 0 bases, V lost 1 base, and 4 bases had no gene match. Germline V CDR1 and CDR2: LGHNA, YNFKEQ. The CDR3 DNA reads as TGTGCCAGCAGCCAAGCGGGAGGGGAGTACCAAGAGACCCAGTACTTC. It specifies CASSQAGGEYQETQYF.